These T cell receptor beta chains were read from a single sample in a study of control samples from healthy donors and cancer patients. This table comes from immunoSEQ multiplex PCR, and its TCRdb copy is limited to in-frame clones, with some not included. The sample shows approximately 58,000 clones, around 87% of them seen only once. Sequencing was carried out using PBMCs. The receptors stem from a woman aged 55-69 years with lung cancer. CDR3s include the opening cysteine and the closing phenylalanine or tryptophan. The D gene is left open where the match is weak. Clone size is shown for a subset of rows, as once, few, many or a class of expanded clone.

>-|TRBD1|TRBV4-1|TRBJ1-2
CASSQAGQGSGGYTF
TGCGCCAGCAGCCAAGCAGGACAGGGGTCCGGTGGCTACACCTTC
>once|TRBD1|TRBV6-5|TRBJ1-4
CASRDRGRGEKLFF
TGTGCCAGCAGGGACAGGGGGCGGGGTGAAAAACTGTTTTTT
>-|-|TRBV29-1|TRBJ2-1
CSVEDRAKRGVDEQFF
TGCAGCGTTGAAGATAGAGCTAAGAGGGGGGTGGATGAGCAGTTCTTC
>-|-|TRBV6-4|TRBJ1-1
CASSRGVNTEAFF
TGTGCCAGCAGTCGAGGAGTTAACACTGAAGCTTTCTTT
>once|-|TRBV5-1|TRBJ1-2
CASSLGLAGNYGYTF
TGCGCCAGCAGCTTGGGCCTTGCGGGGAACTATGGCTACACCTTC
>-|-|TRBV7-3|TRBJ2-5
CASSLGWGPGETQYF
TGTGCCAGCAGCTTAGGGTGGGGGCCTGGCGAGACCCAGTACTTC
>-|-|TRBV21-1|TRBJ1-3
CARVVEKPGNTIYF
TGTGCCAGAGTGGTGGAAAAGCCTGGAAACACCATATATTTT
>once|TRBD2|TRBV3-1/TRBV3-2|TRBJ2-5
CASSQDGLAGAGETQYF
TGTGCCAGCAGCCAAGATGGACTAGCGGGAGCGGGAGAGACCCAGTACTTC
>-|-|TRBV11-2|TRBJ2-5
CASSLGYEGTQYF
TGTGCCAGCAGCTTAGGCTATGAGGGGACCCAGTACTTC
>-|-|TRBV20-1|TRBJ2-7
CSVRNYEQYF
TGCAGTGTGCGGAATTACGAGCAGTACTTC
>-|-|TRBV11-2|TRBJ2-7
CASSLTAAFYEQYF
TGTGCCAGCAGCTTAACTGCAGCGTTCTACGAGCAGTACTTC
>-|-|TRBV11-2|TRBJ2-1
CASSSGPGDEQFF
TGTGCCAGCAGCTCAGGGCCCGGGGATGAGCAGTTCTTC
>-|TRBD1|TRBV7-9|TRBJ1-2
CASSLGWGTGQTDYGYTF
TGTGCCAGCAGCTTAGGCTGGGGGACAGGGCAAACGGACTATGGCTACACCTTC
>-|TRBD1|TRBV5-4|TRBJ1-4
CASSLRTGTTNEKLFF
TGTGCCAGCAGCCTCAGGACAGGTACAACTAATGAAAAACTGTTTTTT
>-|TRBD2|TRBV6-5|TRBJ2-1
CASSLTGTSDEQFF
TGTGCCAGCAGTCTAACCGGGACTAGCGATGAGCAGTTCTTC
>-|TRBD1|TRBV24-1|TRBJ2-5
CATGTDLGTQYF
TGTGCCACCGGGACAGATTTGGGGACCCAGTACTTC
>-|TRBD2|TRBV15|TRBJ2-3
CATSRARGGGTDTQYF
TGTGCCACCAGCAGAGCTCGGGGGGGAGGCACAGATACGCAGTATTTT
>-|-|TRBV18|TRBJ1-2
CASSPLAREFGYTF
TGTGCCAGCTCACCTTTGGCACGTGAGTTTGGCTACACCTTC
>few|-|TRBV19|TRBJ2-3
CASSAPQEDTQYF
TGTGCCAGTTCAGCGCCCCAGGAGGATACGCAGTATTTT
>-|-|TRBV27|TRBJ1-2
CASSLSGGRWGYGYTF
TGTGCCAGCAGTTTATCAGGGGGACGGTGGGGCTATGGCTACACCTTC
>once|TRBD2|TRBV5-1|TRBJ2-3
CASSLGPAGGSTDTQYF
TGCGCCAGCAGCTTGGGGCCAGCGGGAGGGAGCACAGATACGCAGTATTTT
>few|-|TRBV5-4|TRBJ2-7
CASSPDSLGEQYF
TGTGCCAGCAGCCCGGACTCGTTGGGCGAGCAGTACTTC
>once|-|TRBV3-1/TRBV3-2|TRBJ2-1
CASSAFSDNEQFF
TGTGCCAGCAGCGCATTTTCCGACAATGAGCAGTTCTTC
>-|-|TRBV6-5|TRBJ1-2
CASSWDGPNYGYTF
TGTGCCAGCAGCTGGGACGGCCCTAACTATGGCTACACCTTC
>-|-|TRBV7-2|TRBJ1-1
CASTSYTEAFF
TGTGCCAGCACTTCCTACACTGAAGCTTTCTTT
>few|-|TRBV21-1|TRBJ2-7
CAGSLRGHSYEQYF
TGTGCCGGCAGCTTGCGGGGCCACTCCTACGAGCAGTACTTC
>-|TRBD1|TRBV2|TRBJ1-6
CASSVGGTDNNSPLHF
TGTGCCAGCAGTGTGGGGGGGACAGATAATAATTCACCCCTCCACTTT
>-|TRBD2|TRBV3-1/TRBV3-2|TRBJ2-1
CASSRGTSGDVEQFF
TGTGCCAGCAGTCGGGGGACTAGCGGTGACGTTGAGCAGTTCTTC
>few|-|TRBV4-1|TRBJ1-5
CASSPSGGYNQPQHF
TGCGCCAGCAGCCCCTCCGGGGGTTACAATCAGCCCCAGCATTTT
>-|TRBD2|TRBV27|TRBJ2-2
CASWGGLAGATGELFF
TGTGCCAGCTGGGGGGGGCTAGCGGGCGCCACCGGGGAGCTGTTTTTT